The 9 T cell receptor beta chains in this list originate from one sample, sequenced in a study of blood T cells in healthy people across ages (dated by TCRdb to the mid-2010s). Library creation used 5' RACE. Instrument on record: Illumina HiSeq 2500. A second roughly 7 to 11 cycle PCR used a sample-barcoded 5' primer and a J-beta primer mix. TCRdb applied fastp at Q25 and MiXCR to the public reads, then kept only in-frame beta chains. Entries that share a CDR3 protein sequence are merged under the most common genes and DNA. The sample table contains approximately 1,000,000 distinct CDR3 sequences; only one count was recorded for 35% to 40% of them. Of the sample, roughly 13% falls within the top ten clones. Sample: blood. The receptors shown here come from a man aged 18 to 30 in good health.

The chain recombines TRBV15 with TRBJ1-5; TRBD1 might be the D (5 bases). V lost 0 bases and J lost 0, with 18 bases in between. Germline CDR1 reads LNHNV; CDR2 reads YYDKDF (reference sequence). The CDR3 covers 19 residues. CDR3 in DNA: TGTGCCACCAGCAGAGACAAATCCGACAGATACCTTAGCAATCAGCCCCAGCATTTT. Translated: CATSRDKSDRYLSNQPQHF. Variable domain in full (rest from reference TRBV15 and TRBJ1-5): DAMVIQNPRYQVTQFGKPVTLSCSQTLNHNVMYWYQQKSSQAPKLLFHYYDKDFNNEADTPDNFQSRRPNTSFCFLDIRSPGLGDTAMYLCATSRDKSDRYLSNQPQHFGDGTRLSIL.

The V call is TRBV4-3, the J call TRBJ2-3; TRBD2 matches at 11 bases. Germline CDR1 reads LGHNA; CDR2 reads YSLEER. The CDR3 sequence is 20 residues long. V shed 2 bases and J 0 bases; nucleotides not matched to a gene: 13. This chain's CDR3 is CASSQSGGASGGRSTDTQYF. The DNA for the CDR3 is TGCGCCAGCAGCCAATCAGGGGGGGCTAGCGGGGGGCGAAGCACAGATACGCAGTATTTT.

This chain uses TRBV6-5 with TRBJ1-4; D perhaps matches TRBD1 (6 bases). The V end lost 6 bases, the J end lost 3 bases, and 14 bases lay between the germline ends. Germline V gene lookup returns CDR1 MNHEY and CDR2 SVGAGI. The CDR3 spans 15 residues. The CDR3 here is CASRSGQTPNEKLFF. As DNA, the CDR3 is TGTGCCAGCAGGTCTGGACAGACACCTAATGAAAAACTGTTTTTT.

This sequence joins TRBV6-6 and TRBJ2-1; no definite D call. CDR3 length: 15 amino acids. V gave up 2 bases and J gave up 4 bases, with 12 bases separating them. CDR1 is MNHNY and CDR2 is SVGAGI in the germline V gene (reference sequence). Written as DNA, the CDR3 is TGTGCCAGCAGTTACCCGTACTCGAAGTACAATGAGCAGTTCTTC. Amino acid sequence: CASSYPYSKYNEQFF.

Regarding this clonotype: At one of its ends the junction is not consistent with the germline gene, which may arise from a read error. This chain links TRBV2 with TRBJ2-1, with 11 bases that match TRBD2. Germline CDR1 is SNHLY and CDR2 is FYNNEI. The CDR3 is 13 residues long. The CDR3 reads CAGSLGLAVPKFF. The CDR3 DNA follows: TGTGCCGGCAGCCTGGGACTAGCGGTTCCAAAGTTCTTC.

This chain connects TRBV12-3 or TRBV12-4 to TRBJ2-6; no definite D call. The CDR3 consists of 15 residues. Trimming took 3 bases from V and 0 from J, leaving 6 bases between them. CDR3 sequence (DNA): TGTGCCAGCAGTTTTGACACCTCTGGGGCCAACGTCCTGACTTTC. Residues: CASSFDTSGANVLTF.

This chain links TRBV7-9 with TRBJ2-3, with a weak D call TRBD1 (5 bases). This CDR3 region has 15 residues. Germline V gives CDR1 SEHNR, CDR2 FQNEAQ (reference sequence). Trimming cost V 4 bases and J 0 bases, with 11 bases left between them. The DNA of the CDR3 is TGTGCCAGCAGCTCTGGACACCTTAGCACAGATACGCAGTATTTT. Translating gives CASSSGHLSTDTQYF.

For the CDR3, the DNA is TGTGCCAGCAGCCCCGGGACCTTTGCAACTAATGAAAAACTGTTTTTT. This sequence encodes CASSPGTFATNEKLFF. The rearrangement links TRBV7-9 to TRBJ1-4; D perhaps matches TRBD1 (5 bases). CDR1 and CDR2 (germline): SEHNR, FQNEAQ (reference sequence). The ends were cut back, 5 bases at V and 0 bases at J, with 13 bases in the middle. The CDR3 has 16 amino acids.

The chain has TRBV11-2 and TRBJ1-4; a possible D gene is TRBD1 (5 bases). The length of the CDR3 is 15 residues. V gave up 5 bases and J gave up 7 bases, with 17 bases separating them. Per germline, CDR1 SGHAT and CDR2 FQNNGV. The CDR3 reads CASSALGRTLEKLFF. CDR3 nucleotides: TGTGCCAGCAGCGCGCTGGGGCGGACCCTTGAAAAACTGTTTTTT.